A selection of T cell receptor beta chains follows, all from one sample in a study of blood T cell repertoires in COVID-19. Using immunoSEQ multiplex PCR, the repertoire was profiled, and TCRdb retains in-frame clones only, with some absent. This table has some 56,000 clones, around nine tenths appearing once. The sequencing input was peripheral blood. These receptors were collected from a woman aged 55-70 years with COVID-19, enrolled during active disease. The CDR3 runs from the conserved cysteine through the conserved F or W. The D gene is left open where the match is weak. Not all rows give a size; the values are once, few, many and, for expanded clones, a class.

TRBJ1-5 NA NA TRBV30 CAWSPGGNQPQHF TGTGCCTGGAGCCCAGGAGGGAATCAGCCCCAGCATTTT
TRBJ2-1 TRBD2 NA TRBV7-6 CASSPLAGGTSYNEQFF TGTGCCAGCAGCCCCCTAGCGGGAGGCACCTCCTACAATGAGCAGTTCTTC
TRBJ2-1 TRBD2 NA TRBV7-2 CASSLVLAGIGNEQFF TGTGCCAGCAGCTTAGTACTAGCGGGTATAGGCAATGAGCAGTTCTTC
TRBJ2-2 NA NA TRBV6-6 CASSYSPGAGELFF TGTGCCAGCAGTTACTCACCCGGGGCCGGGGAGCTGTTTTTT
TRBJ1-4 NA NA TRBV7-8 CASSFWGANEKLFF TGTGCCAGCAGCTTTTGGGGCGCCAATGAAAAACTGTTTTTT
TRBJ1-5 NA NA TRBV3-1/TRBV3-2 CASSQYQVNQPQHF TGTGCCAGCAGCCAATACCAGGTCAATCAGCCCCAGCATTTT
TRBJ1-4 NA NA TRBV2 CASSEPRVNEKLFF TGTGCCAGCAGTGAACCCAGGGTCAATGAAAAACTGTTTTTT
TRBJ2-1 TRBD2 NA TRBV19 CASSLAGVSYNEQFF TGTGCCAGTAGTCTAGCGGGAGTCTCCTACAATGAGCAGTTCTTC
TRBJ1-1 NA NA TRBV30 CAWSAGGWAFRSTEAFF TGTGCCTGGAGCGCGGGGGGCTGGGCATTTCGTTCCACTGAAGCTTTCTTT
TRBJ1-1 NA NA TRBV7-6 CASSLAPGMNTEAFF TGTGCCAGCAGCTTAGCCCCAGGGATGAACACTGAAGCTTTCTTT
TRBJ2-1 TRBD2 NA TRBV10-2 CASSESTWTSGRNEQFF TGCGCCAGCAGTGAGTCTACTTGGACTAGCGGGAGGAATGAGCAGTTCTTC
TRBJ2-7 NA NA TRBV6-2/TRBV6-3 CASSRSYEQYF TGTGCCAGCAGTCGCAGCTACGAGCAGTACTTC
TRBJ2-1 TRBD2 NA TRBV14 CASSQGDYPWDEQFF TGTGCCAGCAGCCAAGGGGACTACCCGTGGGATGAGCAGTTCTTC
TRBJ2-2 TRBD2 NA TRBV30 CAWSKTREGYTGELFF TGTGCCTGGTCAAAAACGCGGGAGGGGTACACCGGGGAGCTGTTTTTT
TRBJ1-5 NA NA TRBV5-5 CASSEWGRDQPQHF TGTGCCAGCAGCGAATGGGGGCGCGATCAGCCCCAGCATTTT
TRBJ1-5 TRBD1 NA TRBV18 CASSPPGTGRSQPQHF TGTGCCAGCTCACCCCCCGGGACAGGGAGGTCTCAGCCCCAGCATTTT
TRBJ1-1 NA NA TRBV3-1/TRBV3-2 CASSRASRRTEAFF TGTGCCAGCAGCCGGGCCTCGAGGAGGACTGAAGCTTTCTTT
TRBJ2-1 NA NA TRBV19 CASTLGRAPDEQFF TGTGCCAGTACCTTGGGCCGAGCCCCCGATGAGCAGTTCTTC
TRBJ2-6 NA NA TRBV10-3 CAISETASGANVLTF TGTGCCATCAGTGAGACAGCCTCTGGGGCCAACGTCCTGACTTTC
TRBJ1-2 TRBD1 NA TRBV20-1 CSASGGQGNGYTF TGCAGTGCTAGTGGCGGACAGGGGAATGGCTACACCTTC
TRBJ1-4 TRBD1 once TRBV18 CASSMQSGTANEKLFF TGTGCCAGCTCAATGCAATCCGGGACAGCTAATGAAAAACTGTTTTTT
TRBJ1-1 NA NA TRBV30 CAWSRASYTEAFF TGTGCCTGGTCGAGGGCCTCCTACACTGAAGCTTTCTTT
TRBJ2-2 NA NA TRBV28 CASSLGVNGELFF TGTGCCAGCAGTTTAGGAGTTAACGGGGAGCTGTTTTTT
TRBJ1-5 TRBD1 NA TRBV5-5 CASSIGTGNSNQPQHF TGTGCCAGCAGCATCGGGACAGGGAATAGCAATCAGCCCCAGCATTTT